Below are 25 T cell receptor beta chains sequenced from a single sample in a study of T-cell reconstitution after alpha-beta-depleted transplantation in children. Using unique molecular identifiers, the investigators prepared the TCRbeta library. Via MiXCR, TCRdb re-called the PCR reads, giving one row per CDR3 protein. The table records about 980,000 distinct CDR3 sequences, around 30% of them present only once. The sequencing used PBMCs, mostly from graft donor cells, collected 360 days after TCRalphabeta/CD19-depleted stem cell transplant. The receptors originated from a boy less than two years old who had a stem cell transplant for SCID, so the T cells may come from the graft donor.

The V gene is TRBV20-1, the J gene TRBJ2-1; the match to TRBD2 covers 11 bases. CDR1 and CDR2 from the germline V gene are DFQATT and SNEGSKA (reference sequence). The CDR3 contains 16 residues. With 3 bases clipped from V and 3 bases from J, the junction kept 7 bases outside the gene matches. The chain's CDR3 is CSARAGTSGFYNEQFF. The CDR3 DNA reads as TGCAGTGCTAGGGCCGGGACTAGCGGCTTCTACAATGAGCAGTTCTTC.

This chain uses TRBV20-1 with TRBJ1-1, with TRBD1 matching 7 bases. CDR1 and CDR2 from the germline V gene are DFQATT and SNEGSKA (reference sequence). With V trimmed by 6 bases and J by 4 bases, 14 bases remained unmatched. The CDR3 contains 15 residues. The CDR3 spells CSATGTAGSVTEAFF. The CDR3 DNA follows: TGCAGTGCAACCGGGACAGCTGGCTCGGTCACTGAAGCTTTCTTT.

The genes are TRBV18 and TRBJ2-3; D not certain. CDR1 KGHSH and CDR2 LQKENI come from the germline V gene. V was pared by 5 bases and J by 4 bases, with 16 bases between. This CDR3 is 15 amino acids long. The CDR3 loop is CASSRTASVPDTQYF. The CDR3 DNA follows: TGTGCCAGCTCAAGGACCGCGTCAGTCCCAGATACGCAGTATTTT.

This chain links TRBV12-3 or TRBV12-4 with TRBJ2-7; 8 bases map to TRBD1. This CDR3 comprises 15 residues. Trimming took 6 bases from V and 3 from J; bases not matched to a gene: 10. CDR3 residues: CASSFSDRARYEQYF. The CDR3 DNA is TGTGCCAGCAGCTTTTCGGACAGGGCTCGCTACGAGCAGTACTTC.

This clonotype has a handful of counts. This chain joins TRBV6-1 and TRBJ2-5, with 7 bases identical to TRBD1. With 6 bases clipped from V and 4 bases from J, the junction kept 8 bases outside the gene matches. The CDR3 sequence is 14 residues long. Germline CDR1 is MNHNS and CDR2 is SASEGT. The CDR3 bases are TGTGCCAGCAGCCACCCGACAGGGAGAGAGACCCAGTACTTC. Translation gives CASSHPTGRETQYF.

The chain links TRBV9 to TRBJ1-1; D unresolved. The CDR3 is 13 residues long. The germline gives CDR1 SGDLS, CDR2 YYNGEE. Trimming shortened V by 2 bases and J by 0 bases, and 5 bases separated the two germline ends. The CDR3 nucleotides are TGTGCCAGCAGCGTCAGTGTGAACACTGAAGCTTTCTTT. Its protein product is CASSVSVNTEAFF.

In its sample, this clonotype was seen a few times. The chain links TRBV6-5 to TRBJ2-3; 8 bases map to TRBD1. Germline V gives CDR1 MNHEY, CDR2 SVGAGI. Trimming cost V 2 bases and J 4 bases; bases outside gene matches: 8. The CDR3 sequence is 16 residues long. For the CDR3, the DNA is TGTGCCAGCAGTTACAATTCAGGGGGCCAACCAGATACGCAGTATTTT. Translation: CASSYNSGGQPDTQYF.

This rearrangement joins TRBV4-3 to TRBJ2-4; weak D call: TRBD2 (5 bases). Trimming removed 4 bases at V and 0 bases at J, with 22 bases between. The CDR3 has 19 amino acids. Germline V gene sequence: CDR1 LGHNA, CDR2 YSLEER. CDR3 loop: CASSPDLTYGKIAKNIQYF. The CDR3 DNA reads TGCGCCAGCAGCCCGGACCTAACGTACGGGAAAATAGCCAAAAACATTCAGTACTTC.

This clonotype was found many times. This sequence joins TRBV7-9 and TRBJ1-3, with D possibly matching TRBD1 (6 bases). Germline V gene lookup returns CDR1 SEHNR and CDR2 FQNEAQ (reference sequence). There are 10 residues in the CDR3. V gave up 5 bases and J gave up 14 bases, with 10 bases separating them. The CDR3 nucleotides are TGTGCCAGCAGCGCCGGGGGCTTATATTTT. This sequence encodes CASSAGGLYF.

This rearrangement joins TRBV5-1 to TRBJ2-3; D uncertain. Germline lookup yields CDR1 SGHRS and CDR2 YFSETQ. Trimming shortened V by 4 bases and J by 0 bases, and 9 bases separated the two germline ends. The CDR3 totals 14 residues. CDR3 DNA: TGCGCCAGCAGCGGAAGCACTAGCACAGATACGCAGTATTTT. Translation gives CASSGSTSTDTQYF.

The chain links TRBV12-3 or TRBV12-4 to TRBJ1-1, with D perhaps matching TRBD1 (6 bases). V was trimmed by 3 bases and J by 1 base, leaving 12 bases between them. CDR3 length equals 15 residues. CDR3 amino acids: CASSLRQAPNTEAFF. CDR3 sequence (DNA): TGTGCCAGCAGTTTGAGACAGGCACCGAACACTGAAGCTTTCTTT.

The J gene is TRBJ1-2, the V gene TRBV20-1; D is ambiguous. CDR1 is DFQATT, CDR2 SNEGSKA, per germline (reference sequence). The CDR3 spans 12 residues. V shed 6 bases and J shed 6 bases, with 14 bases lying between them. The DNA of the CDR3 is TGCAGTGCACAACAGCGGTTTGATGGCTACACCTTC. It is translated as CSAQQRFDGYTF.

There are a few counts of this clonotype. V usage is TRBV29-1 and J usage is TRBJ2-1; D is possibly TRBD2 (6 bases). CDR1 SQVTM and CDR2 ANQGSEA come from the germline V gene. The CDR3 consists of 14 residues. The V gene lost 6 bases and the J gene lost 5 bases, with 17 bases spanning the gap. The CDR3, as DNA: TGCAGCGTGACGTTCGGGACTTCCAACAATGAGCAGTTCTTC. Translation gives CSVTFGTSNNEQFF.

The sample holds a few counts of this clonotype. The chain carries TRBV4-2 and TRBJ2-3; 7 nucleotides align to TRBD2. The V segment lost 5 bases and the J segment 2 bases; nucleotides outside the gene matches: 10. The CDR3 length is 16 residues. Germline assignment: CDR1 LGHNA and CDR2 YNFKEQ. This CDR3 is CASSNLRGTPTDTQYF. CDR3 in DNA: TGTGCCAGCAGCAACCTGCGGGGGACCCCCACAGATACGCAGTATTTT.

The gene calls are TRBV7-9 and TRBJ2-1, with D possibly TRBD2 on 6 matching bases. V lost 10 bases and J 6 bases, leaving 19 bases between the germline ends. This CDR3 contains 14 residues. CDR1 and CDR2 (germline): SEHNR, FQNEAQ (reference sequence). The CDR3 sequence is CANERDLFINEQFF. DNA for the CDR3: TGTGCCAACGAACGGGACTTGTTTATCAATGAGCAGTTCTTC. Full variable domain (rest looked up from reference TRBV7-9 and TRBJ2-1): DTGVSQNPRHKITKRGQNVTFRCDPISEHNRLYWYRQTLGQGPEFLTYFQNEAQLEKSRLLSDRFSAERPKGSFSTLEIQRTEQGDSAMYLCANERDLFINEQFFGPGTRLTVL.

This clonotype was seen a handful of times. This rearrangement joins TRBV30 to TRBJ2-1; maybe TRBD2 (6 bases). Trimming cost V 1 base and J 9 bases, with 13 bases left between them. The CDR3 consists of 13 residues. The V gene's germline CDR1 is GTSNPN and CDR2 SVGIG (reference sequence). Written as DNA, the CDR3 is TGTGCCTGGAGTGGACTCGCCGGGGGTGAGCAGTTCTTC. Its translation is CAWSGLAGGEQFF.

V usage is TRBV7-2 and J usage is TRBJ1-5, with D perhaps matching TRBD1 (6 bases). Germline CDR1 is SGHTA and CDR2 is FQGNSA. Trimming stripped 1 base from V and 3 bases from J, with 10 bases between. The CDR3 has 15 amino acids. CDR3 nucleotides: TGTGCCAGCAGCTTAGGGGGGACATTCAATCAGCCCCAGCATTTT. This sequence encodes CASSLGGTFNQPQHF.

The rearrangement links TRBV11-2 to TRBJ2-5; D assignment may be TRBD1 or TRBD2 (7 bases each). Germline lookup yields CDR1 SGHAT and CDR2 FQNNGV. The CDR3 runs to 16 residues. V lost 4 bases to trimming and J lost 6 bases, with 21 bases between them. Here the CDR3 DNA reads TGTGCCAGCAGCTCAGGGGGAGTAGCGGGCCCCCAGACCCAGTACTTC. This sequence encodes CASSSGGVAGPQTQYF.

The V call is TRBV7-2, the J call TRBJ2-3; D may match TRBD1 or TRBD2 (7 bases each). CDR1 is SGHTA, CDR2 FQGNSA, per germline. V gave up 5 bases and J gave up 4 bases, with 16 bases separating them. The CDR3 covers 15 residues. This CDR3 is CASSNKQGRADTQYF. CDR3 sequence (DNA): TGTGCCAGCAGCAACAAACAGGGGAGGGCAGATACGCAGTATTTT.

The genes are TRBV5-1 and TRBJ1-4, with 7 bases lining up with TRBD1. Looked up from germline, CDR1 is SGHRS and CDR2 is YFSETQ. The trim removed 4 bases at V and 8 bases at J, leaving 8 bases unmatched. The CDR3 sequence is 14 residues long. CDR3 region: CASSVSRGDEKLFF. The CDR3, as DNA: TGCGCCAGCAGCGTTTCCAGGGGGGACGAAAAACTGTTTTTT.

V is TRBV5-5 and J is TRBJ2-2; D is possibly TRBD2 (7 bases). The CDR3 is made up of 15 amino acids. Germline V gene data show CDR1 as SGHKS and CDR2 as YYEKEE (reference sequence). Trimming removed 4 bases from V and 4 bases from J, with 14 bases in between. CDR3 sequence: CASSGAGGPTGELFF. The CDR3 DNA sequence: TGTGCCAGCAGCGGCGCCGGGGGGCCCACCGGGGAGCTGTTTTTT.

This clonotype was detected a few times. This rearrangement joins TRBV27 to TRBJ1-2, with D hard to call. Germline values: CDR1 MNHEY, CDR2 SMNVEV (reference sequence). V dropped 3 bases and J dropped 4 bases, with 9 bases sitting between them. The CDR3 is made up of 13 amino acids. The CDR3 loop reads CASSFGSRYGYTF. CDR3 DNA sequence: TGTGCCAGCAGTTTCGGCTCTCGCTATGGCTACACCTTC.

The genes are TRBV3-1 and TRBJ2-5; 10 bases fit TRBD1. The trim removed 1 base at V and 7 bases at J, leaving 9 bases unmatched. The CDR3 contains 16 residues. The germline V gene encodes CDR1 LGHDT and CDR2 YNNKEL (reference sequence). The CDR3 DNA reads TGTGCCAGCAGCCAAGGGGGACAGGGGATGACCGGGACCCAGTACTTC. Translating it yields CASSQGGQGMTGTQYF.

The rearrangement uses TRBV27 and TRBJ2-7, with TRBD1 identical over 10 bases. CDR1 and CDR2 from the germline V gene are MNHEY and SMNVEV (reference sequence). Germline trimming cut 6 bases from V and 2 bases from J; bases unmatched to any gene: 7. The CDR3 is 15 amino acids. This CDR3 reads CASRIPGTGAYEQYF. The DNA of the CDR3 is TGTGCCAGCAGGATACCCGGGACAGGGGCCTACGAGCAGTACTTC.

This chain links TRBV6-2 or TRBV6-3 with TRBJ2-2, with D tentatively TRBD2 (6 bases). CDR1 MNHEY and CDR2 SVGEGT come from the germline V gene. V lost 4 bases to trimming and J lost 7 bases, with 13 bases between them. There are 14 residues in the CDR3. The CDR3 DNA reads TGTGCCAGCAGTTGGGGGACTTCTGGCGGGGAGCTGTTTTTT. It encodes CASSWGTSGGELFF.